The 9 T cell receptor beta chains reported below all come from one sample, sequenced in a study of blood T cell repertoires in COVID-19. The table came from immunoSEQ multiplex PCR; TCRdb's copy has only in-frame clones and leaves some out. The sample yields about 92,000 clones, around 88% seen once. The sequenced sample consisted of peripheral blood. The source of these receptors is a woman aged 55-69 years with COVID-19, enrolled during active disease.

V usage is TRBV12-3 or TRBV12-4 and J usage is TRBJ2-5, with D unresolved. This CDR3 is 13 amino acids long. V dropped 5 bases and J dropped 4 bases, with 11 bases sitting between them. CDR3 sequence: CASSTRGPETQYF. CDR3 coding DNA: TGTGCCAGCAGTACTCGCGGTCCAGAGACCCAGTACTTC.

As DNA, the CDR3 is TGTGCCAGCAGCCAAGTTCAGGCTTATAGTGGCTACACCTTC. Translation gives CASSQVQAYSGYTF. V is TRBV3-1 (or the pseudogene TRBV3-2) and J is TRBJ1-2; D unresolved. The length of the CDR3 is 14 residues. CDR1 and CDR2 from the germline V gene are LGHDT and YNNKEL (reference sequence). With 1 base removed from V and 7 bases from J, the gap between germline ends came to 13 bases.

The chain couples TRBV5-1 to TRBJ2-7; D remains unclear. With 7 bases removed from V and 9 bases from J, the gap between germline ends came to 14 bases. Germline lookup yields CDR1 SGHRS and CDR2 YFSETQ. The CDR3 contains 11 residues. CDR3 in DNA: TGCGCCAGCGGAAACAGTATTGGGCAGTACTTC. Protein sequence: CASGNSIGQYF.

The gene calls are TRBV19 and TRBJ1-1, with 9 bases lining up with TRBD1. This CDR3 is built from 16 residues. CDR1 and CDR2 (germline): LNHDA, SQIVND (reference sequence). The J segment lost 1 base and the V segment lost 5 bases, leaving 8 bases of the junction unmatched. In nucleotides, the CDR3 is TGTGCCAGTAGTCCGGGACAGGGAAGGAGGAACACTGAAGCTTTCTTT. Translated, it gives CASSPGQGRRNTEAFF.

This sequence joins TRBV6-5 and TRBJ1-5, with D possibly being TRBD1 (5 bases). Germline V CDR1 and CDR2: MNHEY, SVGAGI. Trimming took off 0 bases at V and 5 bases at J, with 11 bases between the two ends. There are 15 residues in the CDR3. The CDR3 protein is CASSYSGREDQPQHF. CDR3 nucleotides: TGTGCCAGCAGTTACTCAGGCAGGGAAGATCAGCCCCAGCATTTT.

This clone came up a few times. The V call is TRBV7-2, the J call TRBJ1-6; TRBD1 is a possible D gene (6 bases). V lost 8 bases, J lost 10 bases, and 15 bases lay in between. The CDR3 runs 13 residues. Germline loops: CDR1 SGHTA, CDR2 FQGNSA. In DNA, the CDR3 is TGTGCCAGCTTCGGGGGGGGCCGGTCACCCCTCCACTTT. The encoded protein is CASFGGGRSPLHF.

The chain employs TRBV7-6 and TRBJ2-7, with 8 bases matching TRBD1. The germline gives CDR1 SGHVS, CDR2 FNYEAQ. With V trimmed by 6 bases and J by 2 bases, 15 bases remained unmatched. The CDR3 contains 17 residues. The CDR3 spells CASRIRGHRDRPYEQYF. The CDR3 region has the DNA TGTGCCAGCAGGATTAGGGGCCATAGGGACAGGCCCTACGAGCAGTACTTC.

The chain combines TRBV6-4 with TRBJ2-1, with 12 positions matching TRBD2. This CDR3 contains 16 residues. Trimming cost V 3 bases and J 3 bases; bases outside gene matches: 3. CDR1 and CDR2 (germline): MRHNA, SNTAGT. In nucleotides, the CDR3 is TGTGCCAGCAGTGAGACTAGCGGGGGCAACTACAATGAGCAGTTCTTC. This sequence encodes CASSETSGGNYNEQFF.

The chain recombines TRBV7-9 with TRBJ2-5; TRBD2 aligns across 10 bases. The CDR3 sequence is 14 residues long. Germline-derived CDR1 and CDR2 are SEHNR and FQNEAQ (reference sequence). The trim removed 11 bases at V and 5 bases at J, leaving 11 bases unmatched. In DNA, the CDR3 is TGTGCCGGCTCTCTAGCGGGGGCCGGGGAGACCCAGTACTTC. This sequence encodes CAGSLAGAGETQYF.